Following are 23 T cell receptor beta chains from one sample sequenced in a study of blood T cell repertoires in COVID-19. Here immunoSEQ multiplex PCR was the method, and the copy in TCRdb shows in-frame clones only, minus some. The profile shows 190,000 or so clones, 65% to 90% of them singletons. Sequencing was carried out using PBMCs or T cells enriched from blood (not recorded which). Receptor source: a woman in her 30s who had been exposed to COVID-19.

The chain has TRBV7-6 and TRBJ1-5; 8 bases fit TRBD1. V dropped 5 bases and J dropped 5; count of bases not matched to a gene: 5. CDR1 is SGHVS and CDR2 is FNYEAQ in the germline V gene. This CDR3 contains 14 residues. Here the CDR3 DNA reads TGTGCCAGCAGCCAAGACAGGGGAGATCAGCCCCAGCATTTT. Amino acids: CASSQDRGDQPQHF.

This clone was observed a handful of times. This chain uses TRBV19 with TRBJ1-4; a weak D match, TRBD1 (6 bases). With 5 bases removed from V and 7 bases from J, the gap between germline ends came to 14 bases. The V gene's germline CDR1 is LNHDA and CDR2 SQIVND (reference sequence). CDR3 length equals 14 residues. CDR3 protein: CASSPDSDPEKLFF. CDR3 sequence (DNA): TGTGCCAGTAGTCCGGACAGCGACCCTGAAAAACTGTTTTTT.

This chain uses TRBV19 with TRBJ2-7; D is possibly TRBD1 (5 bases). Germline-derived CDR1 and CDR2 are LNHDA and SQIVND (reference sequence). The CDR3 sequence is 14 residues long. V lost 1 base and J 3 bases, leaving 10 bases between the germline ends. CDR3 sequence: CASSIGSGNYEQYF. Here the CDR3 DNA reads TGTGCCAGTAGTATAGGTTCAGGGAACTACGAGCAGTACTTC.

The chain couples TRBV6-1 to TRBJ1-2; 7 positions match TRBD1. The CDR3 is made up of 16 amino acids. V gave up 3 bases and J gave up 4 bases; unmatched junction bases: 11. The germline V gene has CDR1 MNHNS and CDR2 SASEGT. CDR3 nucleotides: TGTGCCAGCAGTGACCAGGACAGGCCAGGGGCCTATGGCTACACCTTC. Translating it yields CASSDQDRPGAYGYTF.

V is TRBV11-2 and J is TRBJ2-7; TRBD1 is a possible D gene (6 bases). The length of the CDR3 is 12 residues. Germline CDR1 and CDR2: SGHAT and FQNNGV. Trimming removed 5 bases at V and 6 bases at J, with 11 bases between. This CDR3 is CASSTAGAEQYF. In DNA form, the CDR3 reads TGTGCCAGCAGCACTGCAGGGGCCGAGCAGTACTTC.

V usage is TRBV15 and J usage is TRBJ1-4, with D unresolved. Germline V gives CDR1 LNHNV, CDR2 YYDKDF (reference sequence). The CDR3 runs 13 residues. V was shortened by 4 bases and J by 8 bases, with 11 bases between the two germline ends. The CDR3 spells CATSNVNAEKLFF. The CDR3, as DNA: TGTGCCACCAGCAACGTAAACGCGGAAAAACTGTTTTTT.

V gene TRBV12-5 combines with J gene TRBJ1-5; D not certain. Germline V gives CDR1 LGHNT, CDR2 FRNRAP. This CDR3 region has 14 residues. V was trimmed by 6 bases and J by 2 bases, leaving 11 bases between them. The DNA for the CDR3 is TGTGCTAGTGGGAGGGAATTGGGCAATCAGCCCCAGCATTTT. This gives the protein CASGRELGNQPQHF.

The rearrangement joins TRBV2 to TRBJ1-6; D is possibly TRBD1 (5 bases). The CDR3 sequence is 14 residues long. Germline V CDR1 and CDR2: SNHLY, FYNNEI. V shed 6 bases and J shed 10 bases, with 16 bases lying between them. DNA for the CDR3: TGTGCCAGCAGGGTAGACATCGGGGGGTCACCCCTCCACTTT. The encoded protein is CASRVDIGGSPLHF.

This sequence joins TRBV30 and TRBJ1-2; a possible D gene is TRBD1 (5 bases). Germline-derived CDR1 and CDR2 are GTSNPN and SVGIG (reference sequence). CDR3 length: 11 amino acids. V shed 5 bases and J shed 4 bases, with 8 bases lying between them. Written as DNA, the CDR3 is TGTGCCTGGTCGACAGCCTATGGCTACACCTTC. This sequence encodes CAWSTAYGYTF.

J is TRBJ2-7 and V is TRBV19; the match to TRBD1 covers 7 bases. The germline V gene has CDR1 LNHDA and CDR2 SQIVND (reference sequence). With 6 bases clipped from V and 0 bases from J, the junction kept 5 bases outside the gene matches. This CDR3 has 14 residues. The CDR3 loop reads CASRARGSSYEQYF. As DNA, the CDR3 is TGTGCCAGTAGGGCCAGGGGGAGCTCCTACGAGCAGTACTTC.

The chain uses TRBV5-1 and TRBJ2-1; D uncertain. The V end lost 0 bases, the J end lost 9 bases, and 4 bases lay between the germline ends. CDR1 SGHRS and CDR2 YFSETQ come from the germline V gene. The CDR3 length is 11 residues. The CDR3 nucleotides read TGCGCCAGCAGCTTGGGACTTGAGCAGTTCTTC. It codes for CASSLGLEQFF.

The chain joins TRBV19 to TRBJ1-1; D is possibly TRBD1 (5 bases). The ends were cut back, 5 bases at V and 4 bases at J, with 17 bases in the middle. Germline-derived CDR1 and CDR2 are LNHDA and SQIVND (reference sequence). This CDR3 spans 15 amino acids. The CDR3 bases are TGTGCCAGTAGTCTCTATCCGCGGGGGGGCACTGAAGCTTTCTTT. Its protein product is CASSLYPRGGTEAFF.

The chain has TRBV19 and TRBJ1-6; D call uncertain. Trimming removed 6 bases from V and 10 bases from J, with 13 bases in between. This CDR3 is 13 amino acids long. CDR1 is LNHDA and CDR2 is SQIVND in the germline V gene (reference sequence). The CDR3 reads CASSRTPGSPLHF. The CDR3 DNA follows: TGTGCCAGTAGCCGAACCCCGGGGTCACCCCTCCACTTT.

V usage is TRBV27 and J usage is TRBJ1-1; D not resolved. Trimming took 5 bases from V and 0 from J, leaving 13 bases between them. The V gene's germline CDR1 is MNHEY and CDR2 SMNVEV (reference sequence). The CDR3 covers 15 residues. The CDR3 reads CASSLNPGMNTEAFF. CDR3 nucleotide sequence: TGTGCCAGCAGTCTCAACCCAGGAATGAACACTGAAGCTTTCTTT.

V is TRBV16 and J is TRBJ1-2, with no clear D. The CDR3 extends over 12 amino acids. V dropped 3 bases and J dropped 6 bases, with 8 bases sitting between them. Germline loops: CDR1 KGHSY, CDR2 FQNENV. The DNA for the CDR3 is TGTGCCAGCAGCCAGGGCCGGAATGGCTACACCTTC. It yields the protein CASSQGRNGYTF.

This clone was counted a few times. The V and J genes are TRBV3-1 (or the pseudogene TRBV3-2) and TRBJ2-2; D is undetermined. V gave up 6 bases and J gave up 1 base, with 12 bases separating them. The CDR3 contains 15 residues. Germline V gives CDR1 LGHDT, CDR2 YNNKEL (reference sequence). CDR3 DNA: TGTGCCAGCAGACAATCGGAGCGGAACACCGGGGAGCTGTTTTTT. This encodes CASRQSERNTGELFF.

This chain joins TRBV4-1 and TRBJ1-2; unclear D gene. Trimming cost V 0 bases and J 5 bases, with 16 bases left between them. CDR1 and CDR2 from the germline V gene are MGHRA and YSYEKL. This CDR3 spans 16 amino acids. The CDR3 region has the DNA TGCGCCAGCAGCCAAGATAAAGTGGCGGCTGAATATGGCTACACCTTC. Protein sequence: CASSQDKVAAEYGYTF.

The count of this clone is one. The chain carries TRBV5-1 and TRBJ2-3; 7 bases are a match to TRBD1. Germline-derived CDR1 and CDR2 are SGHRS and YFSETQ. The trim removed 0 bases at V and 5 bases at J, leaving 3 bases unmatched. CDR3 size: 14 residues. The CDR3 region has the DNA TGCGCCAGCAGCTTGGCTAACAGGGGAGATACGCAGTATTTT. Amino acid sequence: CASSLANRGDTQYF.

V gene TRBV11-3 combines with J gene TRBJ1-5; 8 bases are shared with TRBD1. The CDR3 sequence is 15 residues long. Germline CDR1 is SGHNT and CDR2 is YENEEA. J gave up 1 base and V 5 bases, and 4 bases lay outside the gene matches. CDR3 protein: CASSPGTGSNQPQHF. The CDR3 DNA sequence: TGTGCCAGCAGCCCCGGGACAGGCAGCAATCAGCCCCAGCATTTT.

CDR3 coding DNA: TGTGCCAGCATCCCGACGCCGACAGGGGGCTACGAGCAGTACTTC. Amino acid sequence: CASIPTPTGGYEQYF. J is TRBJ2-7 and V is TRBV6-5, with 9 bases fitting TRBD1. Germline V CDR1 and CDR2: MNHEY, SVGAGI. The length of the CDR3 is 15 residues. V shed 7 bases and J 3 bases; nucleotides not matched to a gene: 10.

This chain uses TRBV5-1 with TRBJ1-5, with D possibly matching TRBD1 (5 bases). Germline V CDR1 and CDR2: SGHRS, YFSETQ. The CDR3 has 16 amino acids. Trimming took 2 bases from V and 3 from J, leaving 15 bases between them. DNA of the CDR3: TGCGCCAGCAGCTTAGGGGCTGCAGGACCCAATCAGCCCCAGCATTTT. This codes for CASSLGAAGPNQPQHF.

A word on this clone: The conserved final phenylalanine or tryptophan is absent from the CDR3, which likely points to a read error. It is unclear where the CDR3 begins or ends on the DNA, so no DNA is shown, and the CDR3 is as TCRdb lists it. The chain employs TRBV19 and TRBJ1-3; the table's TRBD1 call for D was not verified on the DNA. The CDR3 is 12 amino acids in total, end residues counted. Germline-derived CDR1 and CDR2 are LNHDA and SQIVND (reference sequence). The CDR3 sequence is CASTGLGQGRSA.

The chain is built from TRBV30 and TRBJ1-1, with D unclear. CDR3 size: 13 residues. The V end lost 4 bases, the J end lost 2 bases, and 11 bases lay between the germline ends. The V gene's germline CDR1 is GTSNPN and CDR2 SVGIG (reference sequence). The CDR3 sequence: CAWTAGSNTEAFF. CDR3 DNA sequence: TGTGCCTGGACGGCAGGCTCTAACACTGAAGCTTTCTTT.